A selection of T cell receptor beta chains follows, all from one sample in a study of blood T cell repertoires in COVID-19. TCRdb's copy holds only in-frame clones and misses some; the assay was immunoSEQ multiplex PCR. The table includes fewer than 200,000 clones, 85% detected once. The sequenced material came from peripheral blood. Source of these receptors: a man aged 40-49 years with acute or convalescent COVID-19. Both conserved end residues are part of each CDR3. D genes are given only for firm matches. For some rows the clone size is stated as once, few or many, or as a class when expanded; others skip it.

abundance: .; d_gene: .; j_gene: TRBJ1-2; v_gene: TRBV3-1/TRBV3-2; CDR3nt: TGTGCCAGCAGCCAAATTTCGGGAGATGGCTACACCTTC; CDR3aa: CASSQISGDGYTF
abundance: .; d_gene: TRBD1; j_gene: TRBJ1-1; v_gene: TRBV30; CDR3nt: TGTGCCGCTGACAGGGCGTACACTGAAGCTTTCTTT; CDR3aa: CAADRAYTEAFF
abundance: .; d_gene: TRBD1; j_gene: TRBJ1-5; v_gene: TRBV15; CDR3nt: TGTGCCACCAGCAGAGACGGGACAGGGTCTCGACCCAATCAGCCCCAGCATTTT; CDR3aa: CATSRDGTGSRPNQPQHF
abundance: .; d_gene: .; j_gene: TRBJ2-5; v_gene: TRBV5-1; CDR3nt: TGCGCCAGCAGCGATGGGAGGGGGTCTCAAGAGACCCAGTACTTC; CDR3aa: CASSDGRGSQETQYF
abundance: .; d_gene: .; j_gene: TRBJ1-1; v_gene: TRBV6-2/TRBV6-3; CDR3nt: TGTGCCAGCAGTGATCAGGGGAGGAACACTGAAGCTTTCTTT; CDR3aa: CASSDQGRNTEAFF
abundance: .; d_gene: TRBD1; j_gene: TRBJ1-1; v_gene: TRBV6-5; CDR3nt: TGTGCCAGCAGAATCAGACAGGGGGTCACTGAAGCTTTCTTT; CDR3aa: CASRIRQGVTEAFF
abundance: .; d_gene: .; j_gene: TRBJ2-1; v_gene: TRBV11-2; CDR3nt: TGTGCCAGCAGCTTAGTCGGGGGAACCTACAATGAGCAGTTCTTC; CDR3aa: CASSLVGGTYNEQFF
abundance: .; d_gene: TRBD1; j_gene: TRBJ2-3; v_gene: TRBV29-1; CDR3nt: TGCAGCGTCGGGGACAGGGGCACAGATACGCAGTATTTT; CDR3aa: CSVGDRGTDTQYF
abundance: .; d_gene: .; j_gene: TRBJ1-1; v_gene: TRBV12-2; CDR3nt: TGTGCAAGTCGCTTAGGACAGGGTCGCTGGATGAACACTGAAGCTTTCTTT; CDR3aa: CASRLGQGRWMNTEAFF
abundance: .; d_gene: TRBD2; j_gene: TRBJ2-3; v_gene: TRBV7-3; CDR3nt: TGTGCCAGCAGCTCCACTAGCGGGGGGCCAGATACGCAGTATTTT; CDR3aa: CASSSTSGGPDTQYF
abundance: once; d_gene: .; j_gene: TRBJ2-2; v_gene: TRBV12-5; CDR3nt: TGTGCTAGTGGCGACAGTAACACCGGGGAGCTGTTTTTT; CDR3aa: CASGDSNTGELFF
abundance: .; d_gene: .; j_gene: TRBJ2-1; v_gene: TRBV2; CDR3nt: TGTGCCAGCGGAAGCGATCGGGCGGGGCGCAACAATGAGCAGTTCTTC; CDR3aa: CASGSDRAGRNNEQFF
abundance: .; d_gene: TRBD1; j_gene: TRBJ1-1; v_gene: TRBV11-3; CDR3nt: TGTGCCAGCAGCTTAGGATATCAGGGGGCGACTGAAGCTTTCTTT; CDR3aa: CASSLGYQGATEAFF
abundance: once; d_gene: .; j_gene: TRBJ2-2; v_gene: TRBV7-2; CDR3nt: TGTGCCAGCACCCTCAGGAAAATCAACACCGGGGAGCTGTTTTTT; CDR3aa: CASTLRKINTGELFF
abundance: .; d_gene: TRBD1; j_gene: TRBJ1-5; v_gene: TRBV10-3; CDR3nt: TGTGCCATCAGTGAGTCAGGGGGCGATCAGCCCCAGCATTTT; CDR3aa: CAISESGGDQPQHF
abundance: .; d_gene: .; j_gene: TRBJ1-2; v_gene: TRBV5-1; CDR3nt: TGCGCCAGCAGCAATTCAACAGGGTTGGAGTATGGCTACACCTTC; CDR3aa: CASSNSTGLEYGYTF
abundance: .; d_gene: .; j_gene: TRBJ2-1; v_gene: TRBV18; CDR3nt: TGTGCCAGCTCACCACCGGCAGGGGACTACAATGAGCAGTTCTTC; CDR3aa: CASSPPAGDYNEQFF
abundance: .; d_gene: .; j_gene: TRBJ2-1; v_gene: TRBV5-1; CDR3nt: TGCGCCAGCAGCTTGTCACAGGGCCGCAATGAGCAGTTCTTC; CDR3aa: CASSLSQGRNEQFF
abundance: .; d_gene: TRBD1; j_gene: TRBJ1-4; v_gene: TRBV5-4; CDR3nt: TGTGCCAGCAGCCACCAGGGGGTCGGTGAAAAACTGTTTTTT; CDR3aa: CASSHQGVGEKLFF
abundance: many; d_gene: TRBD2; j_gene: TRBJ2-3; v_gene: TRBV6-4; CDR3nt: TGTGCCAGCAGTGAAGTGGGGGGGGGAGATACGCAGTATTTT; CDR3aa: CASSEVGGGDTQYF
abundance: once; d_gene: .; j_gene: TRBJ1-2; v_gene: TRBV27; CDR3nt: TGTGCCAGCAGTTTAAGAGCTAACTATGGCTACACCTTC; CDR3aa: CASSLRANYGYTF
abundance: .; d_gene: TRBD1; j_gene: TRBJ1-2; v_gene: TRBV5-6; CDR3nt: TGTGCCAGCAGCTTGTCCCCACCACAGGGGTCTAATGGCTACACCTTC; CDR3aa: CASSLSPPQGSNGYTF
abundance: .; d_gene: TRBD2; j_gene: TRBJ2-2; v_gene: TRBV10-3; CDR3nt: TGTGCCATCAGATCCGGGACTAGCGGGGGCCCGAACACCGGGGAGCTGTTTTTT; CDR3aa: CAIRSGTSGGPNTGELFF
abundance: .; d_gene: TRBD2; j_gene: TRBJ2-1; v_gene: TRBV4-2; CDR3nt: TGTGCCAGCCGGCGGGGAGGGGCCCCCTACAATGAGCAGTTCTTC; CDR3aa: CASRRGGAPYNEQFF
abundance: .; d_gene: TRBD1; j_gene: TRBJ2-7; v_gene: TRBV28; CDR3nt: TGTGCCAGCAAAGCGGGACAGGGGGGTTACGAGCAGTACTTC; CDR3aa: CASKAGQGGYEQYF
abundance: .; d_gene: .; j_gene: TRBJ2-7; v_gene: TRBV5-6; CDR3nt: TGTGCCAGCAGCTTGGGTCTATACTCCTACGAGCAGTACTTC; CDR3aa: CASSLGLYSYEQYF
abundance: .; d_gene: .; j_gene: TRBJ2-1; v_gene: TRBV7-2; CDR3nt: TGTGCCAGCAGCTTAGGGGGCAGGGGAGGGAATGAGCAGTTCTTC; CDR3aa: CASSLGGRGGNEQFF
abundance: once; d_gene: TRBD1; j_gene: TRBJ1-2; v_gene: TRBV6-5; CDR3nt: TGTGCCAGCAGTTCACATTCGGGACAGGAACTTGGCTACACCTTC; CDR3aa: CASSSHSGQELGYTF
abundance: .; d_gene: .; j_gene: TRBJ2-5; v_gene: TRBV29-1; CDR3nt: TGCAGCGTTGGGTCAGGCTCCACAGTTCGGGAGACCCAGTACTTC; CDR3aa: CSVGSGSTVRETQYF
abundance: .; d_gene: TRBD1; j_gene: TRBJ2-2; v_gene: TRBV9; CDR3nt: TGTGCCAGCAGCGTAGATGGGACAGGTTGGACCGGGGAGCTGTTTTTT; CDR3aa: CASSVDGTGWTGELFF
abundance: .; d_gene: .; j_gene: TRBJ1-2; v_gene: TRBV24-1; CDR3nt: TGTGCCACCAGTGATTTTACGGCGGCTGGCTACACCTTC; CDR3aa: CATSDFTAAGYTF
abundance: .; d_gene: TRBD1; j_gene: TRBJ2-2; v_gene: TRBV5-1; CDR3nt: TGCGCCAGCACCGATGGGGGGACAGGATACACCGGGGAGCTGTTTTTT; CDR3aa: CASTDGGTGYTGELFF
abundance: .; d_gene: .; j_gene: TRBJ1-3; v_gene: TRBV5-6; CDR3nt: TGTGCCAGCAGCTTATACCAGGGGTCTGGAAACACCATATATTTT; CDR3aa: CASSLYQGSGNTIYF
abundance: .; d_gene: TRBD1; j_gene: TRBJ1-3; v_gene: TRBV3-1/TRBV3-2; CDR3nt: TGTGCCAGCAGCCGGGACAGGGGTAGTAACACCATATATTTT; CDR3aa: CASSRDRGSNTIYF
abundance: .; d_gene: TRBD1; j_gene: TRBJ1-2; v_gene: TRBV30; CDR3nt: TGTGCCTGGAGGTCGACAGGGGGATCCAACTATGGCTACACCTTC; CDR3aa: CAWRSTGGSNYGYTF
abundance: .; d_gene: .; j_gene: TRBJ2-5; v_gene: TRBV7-6; CDR3nt: TGTGCCAGCAGCCAAACACTACAGCTCCTAGCAGAGACCCAGTACTTC; CDR3aa: CASSQTLQLLAETQYF
abundance: .; d_gene: .; j_gene: TRBJ2-7; v_gene: TRBV30; CDR3nt: TGTGCCTGGACGGCAGGACACTACGAGCAGTACTTC; CDR3aa: CAWTAGHYEQYF
abundance: .; d_gene: .; j_gene: TRBJ1-2; v_gene: TRBV7-2; CDR3nt: TGTGCCAGCAGCTTCAGGGTTGGTGGCTACACCTTC; CDR3aa: CASSFRVGGYTF
abundance: .; d_gene: .; j_gene: TRBJ1-2; v_gene: TRBV7-3; CDR3nt: TGTGCCAGCAGCTCAAACGAGGGAGGGGGGGGCTACACCTTC; CDR3aa: CASSSNEGGGGYTF
abundance: .; d_gene: .; j_gene: TRBJ1-2; v_gene: TRBV6-2/TRBV6-3; CDR3nt: TGTGCCAGCAGTTACTTGACTAATAACTATGGCTACACCTTC; CDR3aa: CASSYLTNNYGYTF
abundance: .; d_gene: .; j_gene: TRBJ1-1; v_gene: TRBV28; CDR3nt: TGTGCCAGCAGTTCCACAGGGAGCAACACTGAAGCTTTCTTT; CDR3aa: CASSSTGSNTEAFF
abundance: few; d_gene: TRBD1; j_gene: TRBJ2-2; v_gene: TRBV27; CDR3nt: TGTGCCAGCAGTTTAACAGGGGTAGGCACCGGGGAGCTGTTTTTT; CDR3aa: CASSLTGVGTGELFF
abundance: few; d_gene: .; j_gene: TRBJ1-1; v_gene: TRBV21-1; CDR3nt: TGTGCCAGCAGTGACAGGGGGCCTGAAACCATGAACACTGAAGCTTTCTTT; CDR3aa: CASSDRGPETMNTEAFF
abundance: few; d_gene: TRBD1; j_gene: TRBJ1-5; v_gene: TRBV15; CDR3nt: TGTGCCACCAGTCCGGGACAGAGCAATCAGCCCCAGCATTTT; CDR3aa: CATSPGQSNQPQHF
abundance: .; d_gene: .; j_gene: TRBJ1-2; v_gene: TRBV7-8; CDR3nt: TGTGCCAGCAGCTTAGCGACAAAAAACTATGGCTACACCTTC; CDR3aa: CASSLATKNYGYTF
abundance: .; d_gene: .; j_gene: TRBJ2-1; v_gene: TRBV4-2; CDR3nt: TGTGCCAGCAGCCGGTACAGGGATAACAGCGGCAATGAGCAGTTCTTC; CDR3aa: CASSRYRDNSGNEQFF
abundance: .; d_gene: .; j_gene: TRBJ1-6; v_gene: TRBV7-3; CDR3nt: TGTGCCAGCAGCTTAACCTCCGGGGTAAAATCACCCCTCCACTTT; CDR3aa: CASSLTSGVKSPLHF
abundance: .; d_gene: .; j_gene: TRBJ1-3; v_gene: TRBV29-1; CDR3nt: TGCAGCGTTGAAACAGGCGTCTCTGGAAACACCATATATTTT; CDR3aa: CSVETGVSGNTIYF
abundance: .; d_gene: TRBD1; j_gene: TRBJ1-5; v_gene: TRBV19; CDR3nt: TGTGCCAGTACAAATTTCCGGGACAGCCTTGATCAGCCCCAGCATTTT; CDR3aa: CASTNFRDSLDQPQHF
abundance: .; d_gene: .; j_gene: TRBJ1-6; v_gene: TRBV5-1; CDR3nt: TGCGCCAGCAGCGTACAGGGCTCGGTGTCACCCCTCCACTTT; CDR3aa: CASSVQGSVSPLHF
abundance: .; d_gene: .; j_gene: TRBJ1-4; v_gene: TRBV19; CDR3nt: TGTGCCAGTAGTACCTTCACCGGGACTGGGAGGGAAAAACTGTTTTTT; CDR3aa: CASSTFTGTGREKLFF
abundance: .; d_gene: .; j_gene: TRBJ1-6; v_gene: TRBV5-1; CDR3nt: TGCGCCAGCAGCTTGGATTTTGGGACAACCACGTCACCCCTCCACTTT; CDR3aa: CASSLDFGTTTSPLHF
abundance: once; d_gene: .; j_gene: TRBJ2-1; v_gene: TRBV7-2; CDR3nt: TGTGCCAGCAGCCAAGGCCCCCACCGGGATGAGCAGTTCTTC; CDR3aa: CASSQGPHRDEQFF